This passage covers 6 T cell receptor beta chains from one sample sequenced in a study of blood T cell repertoires in COVID-19 (TCRdb year 2020). Library preparation used the immunoSEQ multiplex PCR assay. TCRdb took over this immuneACCESS table, retaining in-frame rearrangements with V and J assigned. Such tables are incomplete; in checked studies, under half of the missing clones stem from an unresolved V gene, and the remainder is unexplained. Here the sample has hundreds of thousands of clones; about 85% occur a single time. The ten largest account for over 0.95% of the sample. Input material: peripheral blood. The source is a man aged 40-50 years with acute or convalescent COVID-19.

The chain links TRBV7-6 to TRBJ2-3; 8 bases agree with TRBD2. This CDR3 contains 17 residues. Unmatched junction bases numbered 17, after V lost 7 bases and J lost 5 bases. Germline CDR1 reads SGHVS; CDR2 reads FNYEAQ. In DNA, the CDR3 is TGTGCCAGCATACCTTCCCGGCCAGCGGGGGCGGAAGATACGCAGTATTTT. Its translation: CASIPSRPAGAEDTQYF.

This clone was seen at least ten times. This sequence joins TRBV29-1 and TRBJ1-2; D is uncertain. The CDR3 has 13 residues. Looked up from germline, CDR1 is SQVTM and CDR2 is ANQGSEA. V shed 0 bases and J shed 1 base, with 6 bases lying between them. CDR3: CSVEDRYNYGYTF. The DNA of the CDR3 is TGCAGCGTTGAAGATCGGTATAACTATGGCTACACCTTC. Supplemented by reference TRBV29-1 and TRBJ1-2, the full variable domain reads SAVISQKPSRDICQRGTSLTIQCQVDSQVTMMFWYRQQPGQSLTLIATANQGSEATYESGFVIDKFPISRPNLTFSTLTVSNMSPEDSSIYLCSVEDRYNYGYTFGSGTRLTVV.

The chain joins TRBV11-3 to TRBJ2-2; the match to TRBD2 covers 8 bases. The CDR3 is made up of 16 amino acids. V shed 1 base, J shed 4 bases, and the junction held 5 bases outside the gene matches. Germline V gene data show CDR1 as SGHNT and CDR2 as YENEEA. CDR3 DNA sequence: TGTGCCAGCAGCTTAGTTTCCGGGGGGGTCACCGGGGAGCTGTTTTTT. Residues: CASSLVSGGVTGELFF.

The V call is TRBV5-1, the J call TRBJ1-4, with D maybe TRBD1 (5 bases). The CDR3 length is 19 residues. Germline V gene lookup returns CDR1 SGHRS and CDR2 YFSETQ. V was shortened by 0 bases and J by 5 bases, with 23 bases between the two germline ends. As DNA, the CDR3 is TGCGCCAGCAGCTTGGGCGGGGGACCGGATCCAACCTTAAATGAAAAACTGTTTTTT. Translation gives CASSLGGGPDPTLNEKLFF.

The V gene is TRBV4-2, the J gene TRBJ2-3; unclear D gene. Germline V gene lookup returns CDR1 LGHNA and CDR2 YNFKEQ. The ends were cut back, 4 bases at V and 3 bases at J, with 5 bases in the middle. The CDR3 runs 12 residues. In nucleotides, the CDR3 is TGTGCCAGCAGCCCCGGGACAGATACGCAGTATTTT. It translates to CASSPGTDTQYF.

The chain is built from TRBV2 and TRBJ1-5; 7 nucleotides line up with TRBD1. Trimming took 8 bases from V and 7 from J; bases not matched to a gene: 5. This CDR3 contains 12 residues. Germline V gives CDR1 SNHLY, CDR2 FYNNEI. CDR3 residues: CASGLRGQPQHF. In nucleotides, the CDR3 is TGTGCCAGCGGCCTCAGGGGGCAGCCCCAGCATTTT.